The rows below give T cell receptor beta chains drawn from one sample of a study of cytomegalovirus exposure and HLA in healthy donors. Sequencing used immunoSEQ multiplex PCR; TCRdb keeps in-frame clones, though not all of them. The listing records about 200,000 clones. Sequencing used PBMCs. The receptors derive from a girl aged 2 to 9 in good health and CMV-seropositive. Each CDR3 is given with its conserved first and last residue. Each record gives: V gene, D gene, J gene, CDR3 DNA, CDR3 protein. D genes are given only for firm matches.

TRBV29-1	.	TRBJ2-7	TGCAGCGTTGTCCGGGACACTATCCCCAACGAGCAGTACTTC	CSVVRDTIPNEQYF
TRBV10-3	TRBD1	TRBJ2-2	TGTGCCATCAGTGCCCAGGGGGCCGAGAACACCGGGGAGCTGTTTTTT	CAISAQGAENTGELFF
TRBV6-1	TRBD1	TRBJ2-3	TGTGCCAGCAGTCCGGGACAGTTTACAGATACGCAGTATTTT	CASSPGQFTDTQYF
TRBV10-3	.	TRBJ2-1	TGTGCCATCAGTGTATATCTAAACAATGAGCAGTTCTTC	CAISVYLNNEQFF
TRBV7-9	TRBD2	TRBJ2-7	TGTGCCAGCACCCCCGGGGGGGAGCAGTACTTC	CASTPGGEQYF
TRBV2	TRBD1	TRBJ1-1	TGTGCCAGCAGCCGGGACAGGGAAGTCACTGAAGCTTTCTTT	CASSRDREVTEAFF
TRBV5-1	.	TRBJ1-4	TGCGCCAGCAGCTCGGGGACTAATGAAAAACTGTTTTTT	CASSSGTNEKLFF
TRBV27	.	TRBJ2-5	TGTGCCAGCAGGACAAGAGGGACAATAGAGACCCAGTACTTC	CASRTRGTIETQYF
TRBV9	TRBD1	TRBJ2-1	TGTGCCAGCCCAACGGACAGGGGGCGAATCAATGAGCAGTTCTTC	CASPTDRGRINEQFF
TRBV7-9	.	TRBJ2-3	TGTGCCAGCAGCTCCCGGGACACAGATACGCAGTATTTT	CASSSRDTDTQYF
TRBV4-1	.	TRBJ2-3	TGCGCCAGCAGCCAGGGAGCGGCCCGGGATACGCAGTATTTT	CASSQGAARDTQYF
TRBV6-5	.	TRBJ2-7	TGTGCCAGCAGTTACGATCCGGCAGGTACACCCTACGAGCAGTACTTC	CASSYDPAGTPYEQYF
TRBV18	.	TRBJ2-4	TGTGCCAGCTCAGGGAGCCTAGCCAAAAACATTCAGTACTTC	CASSGSLAKNIQYF
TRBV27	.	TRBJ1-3	TGTGCCAGCAGTTCGGGGATCTCCTCTGGAAACACCATATATTTT	CASSSGISSGNTIYF
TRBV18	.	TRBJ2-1	TGTGCCAGCTCACCACCCCGGACTGCCTTTGGCAATGAGCAGTTCTTC	CASSPPRTAFGNEQFF
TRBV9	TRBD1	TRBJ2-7	TGTGCCAGCAGCGTGGGACAGGGCAGTGAGCAGTACTTC	CASSVGQGSEQYF
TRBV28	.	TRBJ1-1	TGTGCCAGCACCAAAAGTGGGGGGGCCACTGAAGCTTTCTTT	CASTKSGGATEAFF
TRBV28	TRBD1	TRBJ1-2	TGTGCCAGCAGGGTAGGACAGGGATATGGCTACACCTTC	CASRVGQGYGYTF
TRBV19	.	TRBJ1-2	TGTGCCAGTAGTATCAGGCCTCACAATCCATTCTACACCTTC	CASSIRPHNPFYTF
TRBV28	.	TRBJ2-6	TGTGCCAGCACCCCGGCTGGGGCCAACGTCCTGACTTTC	CASTPAGANVLTF
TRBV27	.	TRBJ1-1	TGTGCCAGCAGTCTTAACAGGGTTAACACTGAAGCTTTCTTT	CASSLNRVNTEAFF
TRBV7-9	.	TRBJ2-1	TGTGCCAGCAGCTTAGACAGGGAGACTTTTGGTGAGCAGTTCTTC	CASSLDRETFGEQFF
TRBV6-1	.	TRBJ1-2	TGTGCCAGCAGTGAGAGGCCGAACTATGGCTACACCTTC	CASSERPNYGYTF
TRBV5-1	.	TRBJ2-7	TGCGCCAGCAGCATCGACAGTCTTGATAACTACGAGCAGTACTTC	CASSIDSLDNYEQYF
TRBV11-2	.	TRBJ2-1	TGTGCCAGCAGCTCCGCCTACAATGAGCAGTTCTTC	CASSSAYNEQFF
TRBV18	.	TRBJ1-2	TGTGCCAGTACAGACGGACGGGGCTATGGCTACACCTTC	CASTDGRGYGYTF
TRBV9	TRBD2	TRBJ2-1	TGTGCCAGCAGCCGAGCGGGAGGGGGCAATGAGCAGTTCTTC	CASSRAGGGNEQFF
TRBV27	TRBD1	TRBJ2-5	TGTGCCAGCAGTCTACGACAGGGCCGCGAGACCCAGTACTTC	CASSLRQGRETQYF
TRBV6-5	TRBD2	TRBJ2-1	TGTGCCAGCACTAGACTAGCGGGAGTGAATGAGCAGTTCTTC	CASTRLAGVNEQFF
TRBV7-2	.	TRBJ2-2	TGTGCCAGCAGCTTGCACAGTAGGGGGAGTTTAGTCGGGGAGCTGTTTTTT	CASSLHSRGSLVGELFF
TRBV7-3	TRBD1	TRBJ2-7	TGTGCCAGCAGCAAAGACAGGGGCTACGAGCAGTACTTC	CASSKDRGYEQYF
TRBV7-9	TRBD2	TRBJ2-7	TGTGCCAGCAGCTTAAGGTCTGGGAGGGCCTACGAGCAGTACTTC	CASSLRSGRAYEQYF
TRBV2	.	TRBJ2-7	TGTGCCAGCAGTGGCGGGGCACCTTCCTACGAGCAGTACTTC	CASSGGAPSYEQYF
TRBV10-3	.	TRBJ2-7	TGTGCCGCGGGACCTGGTACCTACGAGCAGTACTTC	CAAGPGTYEQYF
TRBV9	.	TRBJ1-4	TGTGCCAGCACCTCGGCTGCGGGAATTGCTCCTAATGAAAAACTGTTTTTT	CASTSAAGIAPNEKLFF
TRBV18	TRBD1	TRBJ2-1	TGTGCCAGCTCACCTGGGACAGGCAACAATGAGCAGTTCTTC	CASSPGTGNNEQFF
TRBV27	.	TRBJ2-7	TGTGCCAGCATAGGGAGATCCTACGAGCAGTACTTC	CASIGRSYEQYF
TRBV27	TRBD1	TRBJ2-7	TGTGCCAGCAGTTCACCGGGACAGGGCGAGCAGTACTTC	CASSSPGQGEQYF
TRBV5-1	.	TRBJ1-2	TGCGCCAGCAGCCCCCGGGGGGAAGCAGCTGGCTACACCTTC	CASSPRGEAAGYTF
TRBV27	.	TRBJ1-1	TGTGCCAGCAGTTTGTGGGGGGAGCTAAACACTGAAGCTTTCTTT	CASSLWGELNTEAFF
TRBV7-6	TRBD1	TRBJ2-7	TGTGCCAGCCGACAGGGGACCTCCTACGAGCAGTACTTC	CASRQGTSYEQYF
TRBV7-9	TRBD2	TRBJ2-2	TGTGCCAGCAGCCGAGGACTAGCGGGAGGAGCGAACACCGGGGAGCTGTTTTTT	CASSRGLAGGANTGELFF
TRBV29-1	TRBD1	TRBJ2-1	TGCAGCGTTGGGACAGGGCGACACAATGAGCAGTTCTTC	CSVGTGRHNEQFF
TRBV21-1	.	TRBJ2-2	TGTGCCAGCAGTACAGGGAAACTGTTTTTT	CASSTGKLFF
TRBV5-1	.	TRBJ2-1	TGCGCCAGCAGCAAGATACAGGGTCGGGATGAGCAGTTCTTC	CASSKIQGRDEQFF
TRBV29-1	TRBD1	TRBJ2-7	TGCAGCGTAGATACAGGGGAACCCTACGAGCAGTACTTC	CSVDTGEPYEQYF
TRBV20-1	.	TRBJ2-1	TGCAGTGCTCCTTACAATGAGCAGTTCTTC	CSAPYNEQFF
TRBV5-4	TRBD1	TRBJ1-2	TGTGCCAGCAGCTTGACCCTCCTTCAGGGGGCTAACAACTATGGCTACACCTTC	CASSLTLLQGANNYGYTF
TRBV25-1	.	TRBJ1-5	TGTGCCAGCACGCAGTTGCCGTCCGGCAATCAGCCCCAGCATTTT	CASTQLPSGNQPQHF